This T cell receptor beta chain was sequenced in a study of Graves' ophthalmopathy and Graves' hyperthyroidism. Across the study: Specimen type is peripheral blood, obtained at initial diagnosis before any treatment.

Study outcomes and limitations: A model of 13 signatures distinguished ophthalmopathy from stable hyperthyroidism at under 90% sensitivity and approximately 77% specificity. Among thyroid clonotypes expanded above 0.001 frequency, most also appeared in blood.

The authors isolated PBMCs from 8.5 to 10 ml of fresh peripheral blood. The CDR3 totals 13 residues. V lost 3 bases and J 4 bases, leaving 7 bases between the germline ends. This clonotype was counted at least ten times. What it binds is unknown. CDR3 regions of TCR beta were amplified from RNA transcripts. RT-PCR was first run with HTBI primers, then multiplex PCR in a second round. MiXCR, run by TCRdb on the multiplex PCR reads, gives a single entry per CDR3 protein. The sample has hundreds of thousands of distinct CDR3 sequences, 22% seen once. The sample comprised peripheral blood. The V gene is TRBV12-3 or TRBV12-4, the J gene TRBJ1-5; no firm D call. This TCR derives from a young woman with stable Graves' hyperthyroidism. Some clones in this sample may be carry-over from other donors' samples. The CDR3 coding sequence is TGTGCCAGCAGTTTTGCGGATAATCAGCCCCAGCATTTT. Amino acid sequence: CASSFADNQPQHF.